What follows describes a single T cell receptor beta chain. The data were taken from a study of PD-L1 blockade in urothelial cancer. This table comes from immunoSEQ multiplex PCR, and its TCRdb copy is limited to in-frame clones, with some not included. Of about 87,000 clones listed, 80% to 85% are singletons. Regarding time point: pretreatment peripheral blood. The TCR comes from a man aged 60 to 75 with urothelial cancer. The sample was PBMCs, taken around atezolizumab (anti-PD-L1) treatment.

CDR3 nucleotide sequence: TGTGCCAGCAGTTACGGGACAGGGCAGGGCTACACCTTC. Translating gives CASSYGTGQGYTF. The rearrangement joins TRBV6-5 to TRBJ1-2, with TRBD1 matching over 9 bases. Germline CDR1 and CDR2: MNHEY and SVGAGI. The V and J ends lost 2 bases and 8 bases, in that order; junction bases with no gene match: 3. The length of the CDR3 is 13 residues.